The rows below give T cell receptor beta chains drawn from one sample of a study of T-cell reconstitution after alpha-beta-depleted transplantation in children. TCRdb processed the PCR reads anew with MiXCR; each CDR3 protein has one entry. The sample has about a million distinct CDR3 sequences, about 29% seen once. The sequenced sample was PBMCs, mostly from graft donor cells, obtained 360 days after TCRalphabeta/CD19-depleted stem cell transplant. The receptors come from a boy younger than two who had a stem cell transplant for SCID, so the T cells may come from the graft donor. Each CDR3 is given with its conserved first and last residue. The D gene is left open where the match is weak. Clone size is given for some rows only: seen once, a few or many times, or a class if the clone is expanded.

V gene,D gene,J gene,clone size,CDR3 protein,CDR3 DNA
TRBV4-3,.,TRBJ2-1,few,CASSHLSGSSYNEQFF,TGCGCCAGCAGCCACCTTAGCGGTAGCTCCTACAATGAGCAGTTCTTC
TRBV20-1,TRBD1,TRBJ2-4,few,CSASQRQGLAKNIQYF,TGCAGTGCTAGTCAGCGACAGGGTTTAGCCAAAAACATTCAGTACTTC
TRBV4-2,TRBD2,TRBJ2-5,.,CASSQGGTGQETQYF,TGTGCCAGCAGCCAGGGGGGGACGGGGCAGGAGACCCAGTACTTC
TRBV5-1,.,TRBJ2-2,.,CASSYRDVNTGELFF,TGCGCCAGCAGCTACAGGGATGTGAACACCGGGGAGCTGTTTTTT
TRBV6-2/TRBV6-3,TRBD1,TRBJ1-1,.,CASIDTGGKMNTEAFF,TGTGCCAGCATCGATACAGGGGGCAAAATGAACACTGAAGCTTTCTTT
TRBV5-4,TRBD2,TRBJ2-3,.,CASRLKSGGAFDTQYF,TGTGCCAGCAGACTCAAGAGCGGGGGGGCATTCGATACGCAGTATTTT
TRBV7-2,.,TRBJ2-3,.,CASSLGNIADTQYF,TGTGCCAGCAGCCTTGGGAATATCGCAGATACGCAGTATTTT
TRBV20-1,.,TRBJ2-3,many,CSATSGASTDTQYF,TGCAGTGCTACCTCTGGGGCCTCCACAGATACGCAGTATTTT
TRBV3-1,.,TRBJ2-7,.,CASSQASLAGRRNEQYF,TGTGCCAGCAGCCAAGCGTCCCTAGCCGGAAGGAGGAACGAGCAGTACTTC
TRBV7-2,.,TRBJ1-5,.,CASSLALRAQPQHF,TGTGCCAGCAGCTTAGCGCTCCGGGCCCAGCCCCAGCATTTT
TRBV6-2/TRBV6-3,TRBD2,TRBJ2-1,few,CASSYSSTDHTSGGAVYHEQFF,TGTGCCAGCAGTTACTCCTCAACGGATCATACTAGCGGGGGGGCGGTCTATCATGAGCAGTTCTTC
TRBV6-2/TRBV6-3,.,TRBJ2-1,.,CASSQSGTGNNEQFF,TGTGCCAGCAGCCAGTCCGGGACTGGTAACAATGAGCAGTTCTTC
TRBV18,.,TRBJ2-1,.,CASSKGGGSYNEQFF,TGTGCCAGCTCAAAGGGGGGAGGCTCCTACAATGAGCAGTTCTTC
TRBV5-1,TRBD2,TRBJ2-1,.,CASSLVAGGVNEQFF,TGCGCCAGCAGCCTCGTAGCGGGGGGGGTCAATGAGCAGTTCTTC
TRBV6-2/TRBV6-3,TRBD1,TRBJ2-4,.,CASSQGGKAAKNIQYF,TGTGCCAGCAGCCAAGGGGGCAAGGCAGCCAAAAACATTCAGTACTTC
TRBV4-2,.,TRBJ1-2,few,CASSQVGQTYGYTF,TGTGCCAGCAGCCAAGTAGGCCAGACCTATGGCTACACCTTC
TRBV10-2,.,TRBJ2-1,.,CASSETTPNEQFF,TGCGCCAGCAGTGAAACTACTCCCAATGAGCAGTTCTTC
TRBV28,TRBD1,TRBJ2-7,.,CASRPTGTGIEQYF,TGTGCCAGCAGGCCTACCGGGACAGGAATCGAGCAGTACTTC
TRBV6-5,TRBD1,TRBJ2-7,few,CASSYSDRAAEQYF,TGTGCCAGCAGTTACTCGGACAGGGCGGCCGAGCAGTACTTC
TRBV20-1,TRBD1,TRBJ1-3,few,CSARPGTAGNTIYF,TGCAGTGCTAGGCCCGGGACAGCTGGAAACACCATATATTTT
TRBV7-9,TRBD1,TRBJ1-5,.,CASSQGQTSNQPQHF,TGTGCCAGCAGCCAGGGACAGACGAGCAATCAGCCCCAGCATTTT
TRBV6-1,.,TRBJ1-1,few,CASIQGRPNTEAFF,TGTGCCAGCATACAAGGCCGGCCGAACACTGAAGCTTTCTTT
TRBV28,.,TRBJ1-5,.,CASSSRTDYSNQPQHF,TGTGCCAGCAGCTCTCGGACAGATTATAGCAATCAGCCCCAGCATTTT
TRBV7-2,TRBD2,TRBJ2-7,.,CASSLVAGGYYEQYF,TGTGCCAGCAGCTTAGTAGCGGGGGGATACTACGAGCAGTACTTC
TRBV9,TRBD1,TRBJ2-7,.,CASSVAGTGKDEQYF,TGTGCCAGCAGCGTAGCCGGGACAGGGAAGGACGAGCAGTACTTC
TRBV7-8,TRBD2,TRBJ2-7,.,CASSRTSGVYEQYF,TGTGCCAGCAGCCGGACTAGCGGGGTCTACGAGCAGTACTTC
TRBV20-1,.,TRBJ1-1,few,CSLPGRKFPYTEAFF,TGCAGCCTACCGGGACGGAAGTTCCCCTACACTGAAGCTTTCTTT
TRBV12-3/TRBV12-4,.,TRBJ2-4,.,CASSPGGGARNIQYF,TGTGCCAGCAGCCCAGGCGGCGGGGCACGAAACATTCAGTACTTC
TRBV6-6,.,TRBJ2-2,few,CASEREDTGELFF,TGTGCCAGCGAGAGGGAAGACACCGGGGAGCTGTTTTTT
TRBV7-9,.,TRBJ2-1,few,CASSLRGTTSFNEQFF,TGTGCCAGCAGCTTAAGGGGTACTACTAGTTTCAATGAGCAGTTCTTC
TRBV12-3/TRBV12-4,TRBD2,TRBJ2-7,.,CASSAASGGGYEQYF,TGTGCCAGCAGTGCGGCTAGCGGGGGGGGCTACGAGCAGTACTTC
TRBV12-3/TRBV12-4,.,TRBJ1-2,.,CASSLFDGNYGYTF,TGTGCCAGCAGTCTGTTTGACGGGAACTATGGCTACACCTTC
TRBV28,TRBD2,TRBJ2-7,.,CASSDPSGGFGVEQYF,TGTGCCAGCAGTGACCCTAGCGGGGGCTTTGGGGTTGAGCAGTACTTC
TRBV20-1,TRBD1,TRBJ1-2,.,CSARGTGILGYGYTF,TGCAGTGCTAGGGGGACAGGCATCCTGGGGTATGGCTACACCTTC